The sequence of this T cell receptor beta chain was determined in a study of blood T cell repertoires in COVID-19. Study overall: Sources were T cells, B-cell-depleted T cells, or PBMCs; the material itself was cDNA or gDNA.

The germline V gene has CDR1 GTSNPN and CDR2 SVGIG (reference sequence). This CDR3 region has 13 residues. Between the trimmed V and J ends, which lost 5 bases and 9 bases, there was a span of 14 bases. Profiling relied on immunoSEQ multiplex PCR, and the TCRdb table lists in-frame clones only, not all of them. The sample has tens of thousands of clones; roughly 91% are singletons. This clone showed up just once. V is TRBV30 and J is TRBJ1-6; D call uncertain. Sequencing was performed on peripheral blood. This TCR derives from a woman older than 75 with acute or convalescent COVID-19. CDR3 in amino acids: CAWGKARGSPLHF. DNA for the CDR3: TGTGCCTGGGGGAAGGCTCGGGGTTCACCCCTCCACTTT.